This T cell receptor beta chain was recorded in a study of blood T cell repertoires in COVID-19. The overall study: The study drew acute and convalescent COVID-19 samples from the United States, Italy and Spain. In each case, the material was cDNA or gDNA derived from T cells, B-cell-depleted T cells, or PBMCs.

Germline V gene data show CDR1 as SGHRS and CDR2 as YFSETQ. V was clipped by 4 bases and J by 5 bases, with 13 bases between them. CDR3 length equals 15 residues. Only a few counts were recorded for this clone. In the original analysis: Using reference gene primer amplification, nucleated cell counts were estimated. Some clones are missing from TCRdb's copy, which holds only in-frame ones; the method was immunoSEQ multiplex PCR. That table furnishes V, J and clone size, whereas the DNA furnished D and trimming. The profile covers tens of thousands of clones, with around four fifths appearing a single time and less than 20% taken by the ten largest.

The J gene is TRBJ1-6, the V gene TRBV5-1; D remains ambiguous. Sequencing input: peripheral blood. This clonotype was obtained from a woman in her 50s with active or convalescent COVID-19. For the CDR3, the DNA is TGCGCCAGCAGCCCGGGAAGGGTTGATAATTCACCCCTCCACTTT. It yields the protein CASSPGRVDNSPLHF. Supplemented by reference TRBV5-1 and TRBJ1-6, the full variable domain reads KAGVTQTPRYLIKTRGQQVTLSCSPISGHRSVSWYQQTPGQGLQFLFEYFSETQRNKGNFPGRFSGRQFSNSRSEMNVSTLELGDSALYLCASSPGRVDNSPLHFGNGTRLTVT.